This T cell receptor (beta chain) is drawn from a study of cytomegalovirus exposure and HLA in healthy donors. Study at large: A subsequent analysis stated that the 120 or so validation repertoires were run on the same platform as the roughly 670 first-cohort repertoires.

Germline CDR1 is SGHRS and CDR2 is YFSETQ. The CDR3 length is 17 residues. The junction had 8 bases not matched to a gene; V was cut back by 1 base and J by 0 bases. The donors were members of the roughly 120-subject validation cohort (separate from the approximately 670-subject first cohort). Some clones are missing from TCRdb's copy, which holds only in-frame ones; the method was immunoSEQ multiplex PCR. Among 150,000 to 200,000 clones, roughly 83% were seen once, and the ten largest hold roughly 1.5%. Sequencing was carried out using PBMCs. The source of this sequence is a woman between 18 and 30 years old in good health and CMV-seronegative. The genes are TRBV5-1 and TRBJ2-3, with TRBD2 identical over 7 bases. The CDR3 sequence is CASSLYPGLDSTDTQYF. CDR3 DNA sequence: TGCGCCAGCAGCTTGTACCCAGGACTAGACAGCACAGATACGCAGTATTTT.